Listed below are T cell receptor beta chains from one sample, sequenced in a study of blood T cell repertoires in COVID-19. Produced via immunoSEQ multiplex PCR; TCRdb's table is partial and in-frame only. The table records some 300,000 clones, just under 90% of them present only once. The sequencing sample was made of PBMCs or T cells enriched from blood (not recorded which). These receptors all stem from a woman aged 25-40 years who had recovered from COVID-19. Both conserved end residues are part of each CDR3. A D gene is named only where the DNA matches it firmly. Clone size is given for some rows only: seen once, a few or many times, or a class if the clone is expanded.

d_call	v_call	j_call	clone_size	cdr3_aa	cdr3_nt
TRBD2	TRBV12-3/TRBV12-4	TRBJ2-1	.	CASSLTSQSPLFF	TGTGCCAGCAGTTTGACTAGCCAATCGCCTCTGTTCTTC
TRBD2	TRBV4-1	TRBJ2-5	.	CASSHTKLAGVKETQYF	TGCGCCAGCAGCCATACAAAACTAGCGGGCGTAAAAGAGACCCAGTACTTC
.	TRBV5-1	TRBJ1-2	.	CASSPTAGYADYTF	TGCGCCAGCAGCCCCACTGCGGGATATGCGGACTACACCTTC
.	TRBV19	TRBJ1-4	.	CASSTLQGINEKLFF	TGTGCCAGTAGTACTTTACAGGGTATAAATGAAAAACTGTTTTTT
.	TRBV5-1	TRBJ2-1	.	CASSPKPWTVPGNEQFF	TGCGCCAGCAGCCCAAAACCCTGGACAGTTCCCGGCAATGAGCAGTTCTTC
.	TRBV11-2	TRBJ1-2	.	CASSPQEDYGYTF	TGTGCCAGCAGCCCACAGGAAGACTATGGCTACACCTTC
TRBD2	TRBV19	TRBJ2-1	.	CASSIGLAGSYEQFF	TGTGCCAGTAGTATTGGCCTAGCGGGATCGTATGAGCAGTTCTTC
.	TRBV30	TRBJ2-1	.	CLGSPASYNEQFF	TGTTTGGGCTCCCCAGCCTCCTACAATGAGCAGTTCTTC
TRBD1	TRBV11-3	TRBJ2-1	once	CASSPGTGTYEQFF	TGTGCCAGCAGCCCAGGGACAGGGACGTATGAGCAGTTCTTC
.	TRBV18	TRBJ1-6	.	CASSPGSQSINSPLHF	TGTGCCAGCTCACCAGGTAGCCAGTCTATTAATTCACCCCTCCACTTT
TRBD1	TRBV19	TRBJ1-2	.	CAVGTGMDYGYTF	TGTGCCGTTGGGACAGGGATGGACTATGGCTACACCTTC
TRBD2	TRBV11-1	TRBJ2-3	.	CASSPGLAGLADTQYF	TGTGCCAGCAGCCCCGGACTAGCGGGATTGGCAGATACGCAGTATTTT
.	TRBV19	TRBJ2-1	many	CASSILGSSYNEQFF	TGTGCCAGTAGTATATTGGGGAGCTCCTACAATGAGCAGTTCTTC
.	TRBV20-1	TRBJ1-2	once	CSASFPLRRADRGYTF	TGCAGTGCTAGTTTTCCTTTAAGGAGGGCGGATCGGGGCTACACCTTC
TRBD2	TRBV18	TRBJ2-1	.	CASSPIILAGGPADNEQFF	TGTGCCAGCTCACCAATAATCCTAGCGGGAGGGCCCGCCGACAATGAGCAGTTCTTC
TRBD2	TRBV29-1	TRBJ2-7	.	CSVVRAGGPTPYEQYF	TGCAGCGTTGTGCGAGCGGGAGGGCCGACCCCCTACGAGCAGTACTTC
.	TRBV5-1	TRBJ2-7	.	CASSLWQNTYEQYF	TGCGCCAGCAGCTTATGGCAGAATACCTACGAGCAGTACTTC
.	TRBV27	TRBJ1-1	.	CASSLWQGNTEAFF	TGTGCCAGCAGTTTATGGCAGGGGAACACTGAAGCTTTCTTT
TRBD1	TRBV24-1	TRBJ1-4	.	CATSDGTVPLSEKLFF	TGTGCCACCAGTGACGGGACAGTGCCTCTATCTGAAAAACTGTTTTTT
TRBD1	TRBV15	TRBJ2-3	.	CATSREGSGQGMADTQYF	TGTGCCACCAGCAGAGAAGGTTCAGGACAGGGGATGGCAGATACGCAGTATTTT
.	TRBV5-1	TRBJ2-5	once	CASSLPAGKYQETQYF	TGCGCCAGCAGCTTGCCGGCAGGGAAGTACCAAGAGACCCAGTACTTC
.	TRBV11-2	TRBJ1-6	.	CASSSGGSYNSPLHF	TGTGCCAGCAGCTCGGGGGGAAGCTATAATTCACCCCTCCACTTT
.	TRBV4-2	TRBJ2-2	.	CASSQEDPSSADTGELFF	TGTGCCAGCAGCCAAGAAGATCCTTCTAGCGCGGATACCGGGGAGCTGTTTTTT
.	TRBV30	TRBJ1-5	.	CAWSPETNQPQHF	TGTGCCTGGAGTCCCGAAACTAATCAGCCCCAGCATTTT
TRBD2	TRBV10-3	TRBJ2-1	.	CAISKSGRRNNEQFF	TGTGCCATCAGTAAAAGCGGGAGGAGGAACAATGAGCAGTTCTTC
TRBD2	TRBV5-1	TRBJ2-7	.	CASSEGTSGTSYEQYF	TGCGCCAGCAGCGAAGGGACTAGCGGCACCTCCTACGAGCAGTACTTC
TRBD1	TRBV7-3	TRBJ2-1	.	CASSLWDRGFDEQFF	TGTGCCAGCAGCTTATGGGACAGAGGGTTCGATGAGCAGTTCTTC
TRBD1	TRBV5-1	TRBJ2-1	.	CASSAGTDYNEQFF	TGCGCCAGCAGCGCCGGGACAGACTACAATGAGCAGTTCTTC
.	TRBV20-1	TRBJ2-1	.	CSASWVGRGYNEQFF	TGCAGTGCTAGTTGGGTCGGAAGAGGCTACAATGAGCAGTTCTTC
TRBD2	TRBV9	TRBJ2-1	.	CASSVEAVTLAGYEQFF	TGTGCCAGCAGCGTAGAGGCGGTTACCCTAGCGGGATATGAGCAGTTCTTC